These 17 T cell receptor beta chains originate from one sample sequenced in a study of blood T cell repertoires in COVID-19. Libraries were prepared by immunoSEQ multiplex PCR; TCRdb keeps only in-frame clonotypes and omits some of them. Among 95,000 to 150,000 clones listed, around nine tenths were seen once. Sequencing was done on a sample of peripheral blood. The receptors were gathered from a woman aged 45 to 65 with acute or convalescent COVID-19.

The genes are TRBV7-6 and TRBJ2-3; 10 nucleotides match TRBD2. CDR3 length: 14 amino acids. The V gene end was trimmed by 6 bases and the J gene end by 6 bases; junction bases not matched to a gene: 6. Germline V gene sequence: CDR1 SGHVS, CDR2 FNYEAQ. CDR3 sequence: CASRRNSGRDTQYF. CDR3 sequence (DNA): TGTGCCAGCAGGAGAAATAGCGGGAGGGATACGCAGTATTTT.

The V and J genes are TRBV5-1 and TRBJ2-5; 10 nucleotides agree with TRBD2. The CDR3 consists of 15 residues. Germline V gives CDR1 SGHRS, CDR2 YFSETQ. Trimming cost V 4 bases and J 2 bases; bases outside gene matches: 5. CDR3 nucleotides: TGCGCCAGCAGCCCGACTAGCGGGTCTCAAGAGACCCAGTACTTC. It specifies CASSPTSGSQETQYF.

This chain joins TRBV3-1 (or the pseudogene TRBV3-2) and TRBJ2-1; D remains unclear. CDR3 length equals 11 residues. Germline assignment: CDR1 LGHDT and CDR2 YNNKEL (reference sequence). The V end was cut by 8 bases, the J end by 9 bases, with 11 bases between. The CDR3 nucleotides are TGTGCCAGCTCCCGACTTACTGAGCAGTTCTTC. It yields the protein CASSRLTEQFF.

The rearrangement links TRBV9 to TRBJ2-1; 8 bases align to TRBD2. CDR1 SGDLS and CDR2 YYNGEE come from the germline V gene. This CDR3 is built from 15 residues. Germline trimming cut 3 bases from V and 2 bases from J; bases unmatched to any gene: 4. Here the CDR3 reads CASSAGLAPYNEQFF. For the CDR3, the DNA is TGTGCCAGCAGCGCCGGACTAGCTCCCTACAATGAGCAGTTCTTC.

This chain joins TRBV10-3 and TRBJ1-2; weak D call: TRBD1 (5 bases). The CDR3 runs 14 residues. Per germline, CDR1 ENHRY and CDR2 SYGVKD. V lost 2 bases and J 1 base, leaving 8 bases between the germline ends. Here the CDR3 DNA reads TGTGCCATCAGTGAGGGGGCGGATAACTATGGCTACACCTTC. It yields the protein CAISEGADNYGYTF.

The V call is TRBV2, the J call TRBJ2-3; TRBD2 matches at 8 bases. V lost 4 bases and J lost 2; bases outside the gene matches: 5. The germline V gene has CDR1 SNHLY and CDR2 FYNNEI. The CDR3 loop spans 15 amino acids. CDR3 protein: CASSGIAGSTDTQYF. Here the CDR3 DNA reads TGTGCCAGCAGTGGTATAGCGGGGTCCACAGATACGCAGTATTTT.

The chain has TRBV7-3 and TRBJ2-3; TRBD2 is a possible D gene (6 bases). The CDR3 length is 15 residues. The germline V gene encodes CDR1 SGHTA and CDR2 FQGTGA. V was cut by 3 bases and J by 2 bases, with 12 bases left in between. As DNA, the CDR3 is TGTGCCAGCAGCTTCACGGGGGAGATCACAGATACGCAGTATTTT. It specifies CASSFTGEITDTQYF. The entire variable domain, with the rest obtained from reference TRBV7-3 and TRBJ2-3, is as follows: GAGVSQTPSNKVTEKGKYVELRCDPISGHTALYWYRQSLGQGPEFLIYFQGTGAADDSGLPNDRFFAVRPEGSVSTLKIQRTERGDSAVYLCASSFTGEITDTQYFGPGTRLTVL.

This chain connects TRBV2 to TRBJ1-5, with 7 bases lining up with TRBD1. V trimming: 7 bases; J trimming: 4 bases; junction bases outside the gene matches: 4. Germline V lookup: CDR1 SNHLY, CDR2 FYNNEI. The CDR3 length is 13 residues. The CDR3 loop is CASKGAGNQPQHF. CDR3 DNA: TGTGCCAGCAAGGGGGCAGGGAATCAGCCCCAGCATTTT.

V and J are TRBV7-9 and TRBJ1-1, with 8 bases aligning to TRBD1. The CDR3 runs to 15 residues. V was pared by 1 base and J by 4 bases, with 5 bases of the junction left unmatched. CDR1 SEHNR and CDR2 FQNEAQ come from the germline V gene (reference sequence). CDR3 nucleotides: TGTGCCAGCAGCTTAGTGGGACAGGCGGCCACTGAAGCTTTCTTT. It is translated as CASSLVGQAATEAFF.

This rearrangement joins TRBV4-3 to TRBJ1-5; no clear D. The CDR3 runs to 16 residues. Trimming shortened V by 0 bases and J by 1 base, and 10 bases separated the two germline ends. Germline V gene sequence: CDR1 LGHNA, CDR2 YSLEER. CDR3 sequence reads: CASSQELDISNQPQHF. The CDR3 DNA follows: TGCGCCAGCAGCCAAGAATTAGATATCAGCAATCAGCCCCAGCATTTT.

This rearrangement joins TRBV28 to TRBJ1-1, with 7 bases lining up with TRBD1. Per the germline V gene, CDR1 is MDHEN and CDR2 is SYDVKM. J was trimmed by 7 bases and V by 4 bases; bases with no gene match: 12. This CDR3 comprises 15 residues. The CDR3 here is CASSSAGGGLGEAFF. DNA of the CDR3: TGTGCCAGCAGTTCTGCAGGGGGGGGACTAGGTGAAGCTTTCTTT.

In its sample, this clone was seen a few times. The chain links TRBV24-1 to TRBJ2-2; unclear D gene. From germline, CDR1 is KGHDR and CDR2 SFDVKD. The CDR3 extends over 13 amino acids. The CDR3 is CPWVEAATGELFF. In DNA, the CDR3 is TGTCCCTGGGTAGAGGCGGCTACCGGGGAGCTGTTTTTT.

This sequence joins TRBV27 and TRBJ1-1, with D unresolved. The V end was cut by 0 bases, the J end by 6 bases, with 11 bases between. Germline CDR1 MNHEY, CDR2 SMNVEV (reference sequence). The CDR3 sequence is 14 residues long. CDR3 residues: CASSLSVGSPEAFF. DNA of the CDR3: TGTGCCAGCAGTTTATCGGTAGGGAGCCCTGAAGCTTTCTTT.

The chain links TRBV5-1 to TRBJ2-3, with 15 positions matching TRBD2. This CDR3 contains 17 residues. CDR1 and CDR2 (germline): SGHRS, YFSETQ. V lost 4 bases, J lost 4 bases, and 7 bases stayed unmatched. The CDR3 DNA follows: TGCGCCAGCAGCATATGGACTAGCGGGGGGGCGCCAGATACGCAGTATTTT. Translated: CASSIWTSGGAPDTQYF.

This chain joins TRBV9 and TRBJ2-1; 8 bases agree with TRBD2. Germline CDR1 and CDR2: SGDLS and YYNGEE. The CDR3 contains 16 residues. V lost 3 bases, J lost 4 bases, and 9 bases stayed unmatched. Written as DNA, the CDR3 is TGTGCCAGCAGCGGCAAGGGACTAGTAGGTTACAATGAGCAGTTCTTC. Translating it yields CASSGKGLVGYNEQFF.

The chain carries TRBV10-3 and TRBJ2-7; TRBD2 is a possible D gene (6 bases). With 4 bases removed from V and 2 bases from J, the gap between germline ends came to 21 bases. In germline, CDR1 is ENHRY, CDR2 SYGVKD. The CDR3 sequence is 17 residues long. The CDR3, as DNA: TGTGCCATCAGTGGGCCCGCATCGCGGGAAACTACCTACGAGCAGTACTTC. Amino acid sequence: CAISGPASRETTYEQYF.

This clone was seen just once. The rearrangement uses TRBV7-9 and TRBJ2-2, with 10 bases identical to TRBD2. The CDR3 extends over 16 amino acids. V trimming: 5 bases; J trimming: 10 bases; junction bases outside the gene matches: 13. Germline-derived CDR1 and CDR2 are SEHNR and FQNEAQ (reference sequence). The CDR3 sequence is CASSPRRGLAAAELFF. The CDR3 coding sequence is TGTGCCAGCAGCCCACGTCGTGGACTAGCGGCCGCGGAGCTGTTTTTT.